This T cell receptor (beta chain) was sequenced in a study of OX40 agonist ivuxolimab in advanced cancers. CDR3 length equals 16 residues. Method: immunoSEQ multiplex PCR; TCRdb's copy keeps in-frame clones and lacks some. The data show under 80,000 clones, with about nine tenths seen just once and roughly 4.3% held by the top ten. This sequence was found in an adult with an advanced solid tumor such as melanoma, head and neck, liver or kidney cancer. The specimen was CD4+ or CD8+ T cells sorted from blood, collected in a trial of the OX40 agonist ivuxolimab. The chain couples TRBV21-1 to TRBJ2-1; TRBD2 is taken as the D call from the table, unchecked against the DNA. TRBV21-1 is flagged as a pseudogene. The CDR3 DNA reads TGTGCCAGCAGCAATAGGACTAGCCGAAGAAACAATGAGCAGTTCTTC. Residues: CASSNRTSRRNNEQFF.